This T cell receptor (beta chain) is from a study of blood T cell repertoires in COVID-19. Study background: Nucleic acid was either cDNA or gDNA, and it came from T cells, B-cell-depleted T cells, or PBMCs.

Trimming cost V 6 bases and J 0 bases; bases outside gene matches: 2. CDR1 and CDR2 from the germline V gene are MNHEY and SVGAGI. This CDR3 is 14 amino acids long. Libraries were prepared by immunoSEQ multiplex PCR; TCRdb keeps only in-frame clonotypes and omits some of them. The sample includes 250,000 or so clones, 86% of them seen just once. The sequence derives from a middle-aged man with active or convalescent COVID-19. The sequenced sample was peripheral blood. J is TRBJ2-1 and V is TRBV6-5; TRBD2 agrees at 7 bases. The CDR3 region is CASRGGSSYNEQFF. The CDR3 region has the DNA TGTGCCAGCAGGGGCGGGAGCTCCTACAATGAGCAGTTCTTC.